Sequencing of this T cell receptor beta chain was carried out in a study of blood T cell repertoires in COVID-19. Sequencing used immunoSEQ multiplex PCR; TCRdb keeps in-frame clones, though not all of them. The repertoire holds under 200,000 clones, with 70% to 90% as singletons. The sequence came from a man between 60 and 75 years old with active or convalescent COVID-19. Sequenced: peripheral blood.

The CDR3 nucleotides read TGTGCCAGCAGTTCGAGGACAGCCCACGAGCAGTACTTC. Translation gives CASSSRTAHEQYF. The rearrangement joins TRBV6-5 to TRBJ2-7, with D possibly being TRBD1 (6 bases). V shed 4 bases and J shed 5 bases, with 12 bases lying between them. The CDR3 has 13 amino acids. Germline V CDR1 and CDR2: MNHEY, SVGAGI.